The clone carrying this T cell receptor beta chain showed up just once. What it recognizes is unknown. This record belongs to a study of cytomegalovirus exposure and HLA in healthy donors. Whole-study findings and limits: Later analysis demonstrated an association between a missense DCLRE1C variant and TCR beta V- and J-gene trimming.

13 Jbeta primers and 60 Vbeta primers were used for the PCR. Profiled with immunoSEQ multiplex PCR; TCRdb holds only in-frame clones, not every one. The table includes hundreds of thousands of clones, less than 85% detected once. The length of the CDR3 is 15 residues. CDR1 MGHRA and CDR2 YSYEKL come from the germline V gene. V was shortened by 3 bases and J by 6 bases, with 17 bases between the two germline ends. This TCR came from a man between 18 and 29 years old in good health and CMV-seronegative. What was sequenced was PBMCs. The rearrangement uses TRBV4-1 and TRBJ1-2, with D possibly TRBD1 on 6 matching bases. In DNA form, the CDR3 reads TGCGCCAGCAGCCATTCGGGGGGGCAGGGTAATGGCTACACCTTC. The encoded protein is CASSHSGGQGNGYTF.